The 2 T cell receptor beta chains presented below share a single source sample, sequenced in a study of blood T cell repertoires in COVID-19 (TCRdb year 2020). The receptor library was made with the immunoSEQ multiplex PCR assay. The table comes from immuneACCESS by way of TCRdb, which keeps in-frame sequences with V and J called. Part of the clones is missing from these tables; in studies checked, under half for an unresolved V gene and the rest for unknown reasons. The sample data list around 250,000 clones, and 85% to 90% of these were observed just once. The top ten clones comprise around 15% of the sample. Sequencing used PBMCs or T cells enriched from blood (not recorded which). These receptors all come from a man aged 18-30 years who had recovered from COVID-19.

This chain connects TRBV5-4 to TRBJ2-7, with TRBD1 identical over 7 bases. The germline CDR1 and CDR2 sequences are SGHNT and YYREEE (reference sequence). The CDR3 is 14 amino acids. The junction had 7 bases not matched to a gene; V was cut back by 1 base and J by 6 bases. CDR3 region: CASSLKGAPGEQYF. The CDR3 coding sequence is TGTGCCAGCAGCTTGAAGGGGGCGCCGGGCGAGCAGTACTTC.

In its sample, this clone was seen once. The chain joins TRBV19 to TRBJ1-1, with 8 bases aligning to TRBD1. CDR1 and CDR2 from the germline V gene are LNHDA and SQIVND (reference sequence). CDR3 length: 15 amino acids. The J segment lost 7 bases and the V segment lost 5 bases, leaving 12 bases of the junction unmatched. CDR3 DNA sequence: TGTGCCAGTAGTGCTACCGAGACAGGGGCCGATGAAGCTTTCTTT. This encodes CASSATETGADEAFF.